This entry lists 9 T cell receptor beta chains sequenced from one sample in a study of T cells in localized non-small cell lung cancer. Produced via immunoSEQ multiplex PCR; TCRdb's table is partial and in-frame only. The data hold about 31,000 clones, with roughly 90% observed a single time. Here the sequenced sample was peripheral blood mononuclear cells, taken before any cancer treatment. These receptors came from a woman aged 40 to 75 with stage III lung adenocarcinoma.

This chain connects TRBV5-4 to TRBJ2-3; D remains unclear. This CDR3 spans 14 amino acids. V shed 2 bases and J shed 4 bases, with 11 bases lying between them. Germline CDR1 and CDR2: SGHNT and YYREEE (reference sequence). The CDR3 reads CASSFWSTADTQYF. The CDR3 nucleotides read TGTGCCAGCAGCTTCTGGTCAACCGCAGATACGCAGTATTTT.

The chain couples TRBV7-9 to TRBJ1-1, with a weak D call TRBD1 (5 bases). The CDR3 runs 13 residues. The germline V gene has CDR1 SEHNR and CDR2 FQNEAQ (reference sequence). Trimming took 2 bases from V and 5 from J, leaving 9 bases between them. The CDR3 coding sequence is TGTGCCAGCAGCTTACGGGAGGGGACTGAAGCTTTCTTT. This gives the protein CASSLREGTEAFF.

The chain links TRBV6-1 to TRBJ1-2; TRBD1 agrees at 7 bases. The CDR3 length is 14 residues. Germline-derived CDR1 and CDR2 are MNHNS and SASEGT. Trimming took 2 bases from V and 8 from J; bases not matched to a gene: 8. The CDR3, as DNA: TGTGCCAGCAGTGAATCCGGGACAGCGAGCGGCTACACCTTC. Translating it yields CASSESGTASGYTF.

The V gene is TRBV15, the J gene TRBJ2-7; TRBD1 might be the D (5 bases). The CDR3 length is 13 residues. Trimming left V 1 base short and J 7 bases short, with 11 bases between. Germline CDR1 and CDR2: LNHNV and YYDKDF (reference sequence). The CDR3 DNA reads TGTGCCACCAGCAGAGCCCAGGGTTTAGAGCAGTACTTC. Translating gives CATSRAQGLEQYF.

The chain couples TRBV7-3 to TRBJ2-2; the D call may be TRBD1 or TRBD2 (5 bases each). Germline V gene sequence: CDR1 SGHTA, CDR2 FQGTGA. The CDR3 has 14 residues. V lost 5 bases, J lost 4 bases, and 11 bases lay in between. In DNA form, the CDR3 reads TGTGCCAGCAGCCACCGGGGCAGCACCGGGGAGCTGTTTTTT. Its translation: CASSHRGSTGELFF.

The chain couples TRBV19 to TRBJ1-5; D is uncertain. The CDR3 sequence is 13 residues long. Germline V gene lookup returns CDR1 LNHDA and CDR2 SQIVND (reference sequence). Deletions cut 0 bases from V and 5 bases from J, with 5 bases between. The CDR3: CASSIEVDQPQHF. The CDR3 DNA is TGTGCCAGTAGTATAGAAGTTGATCAGCCCCAGCATTTT.

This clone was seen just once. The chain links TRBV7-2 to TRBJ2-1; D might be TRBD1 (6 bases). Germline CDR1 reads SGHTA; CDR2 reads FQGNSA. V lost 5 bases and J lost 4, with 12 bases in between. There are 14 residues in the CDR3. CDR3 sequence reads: CASSESGQYNEQFF. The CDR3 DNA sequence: TGTGCCAGCAGCGAAAGTGGACAGTACAATGAGCAGTTCTTC.

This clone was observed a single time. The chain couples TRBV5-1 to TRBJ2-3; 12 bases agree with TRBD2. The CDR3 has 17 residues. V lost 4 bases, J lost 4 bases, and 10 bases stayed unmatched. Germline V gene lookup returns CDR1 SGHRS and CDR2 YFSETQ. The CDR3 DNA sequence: TGCGCCAGCAGCCCTACTGATCTAGCGGGAGGGCCAGATACGCAGTATTTT. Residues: CASSPTDLAGGPDTQYF.

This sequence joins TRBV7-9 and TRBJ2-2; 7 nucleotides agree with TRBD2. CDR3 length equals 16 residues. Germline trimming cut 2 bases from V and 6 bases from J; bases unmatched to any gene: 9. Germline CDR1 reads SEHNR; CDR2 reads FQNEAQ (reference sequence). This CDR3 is CASSLWASGAAGELFF. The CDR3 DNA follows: TGTGCCAGCAGCTTATGGGCCAGCGGGGCGGCCGGGGAGCTGTTTTTT.